Listed here is a single T cell receptor (beta chain). These data belong to a study of blood T cell repertoires in COVID-19. The CDR3 is 13 residues long. V lost 4 bases to trimming and J lost 5 bases, with 11 bases between them. Germline CDR1 reads KGHSH; CDR2 reads LQKENI. Repertoires were generated with immunoSEQ multiplex PCR, while TCRdb's copy carries only in-frame clones and drops some. The sample carries 300,000 to 400,000 clones, roughly 90% recorded once. The receptor comes from a woman aged 70-85 years with COVID-19, enrolled during active disease. Input material: peripheral blood. This chain joins TRBV18 and TRBJ2-5; D is perhaps TRBD1 (6 bases). The CDR3 DNA reads as TGTGCCAGCTCACGGGATGACAGGGAGACCCAGTACTTC. Encoded protein: CASSRDDRETQYF.